This is a list of T cell receptor beta chains from one sample in a study of cytomegalovirus exposure and HLA in healthy donors. Assay: immunoSEQ multiplex PCR; the TCRdb copy retains only in-frame clones and omits some. The sample has about 140,000 clones, around 79% seen once. The sample was PBMCs. The receptors here all came from a man between 18 and 35 years old in good health and CMV-seronegative. Both conserved end residues are part of each CDR3. D genes are given only for firm matches. Size is omitted from some rows. Given values are once, few, many or a class for expanded clones.

cdr3_length: 12
d_call: -
j_call: TRBJ1-2
clone_size: -
v_call: TRBV6-5
cdr3_aa: CASSPRTGGYTF
cdr3_nt: TGTGCCAGCAGTCCTCGGACTGGGGGCTACACCTTC

cdr3_length: 16
d_call: TRBD1
j_call: TRBJ1-2
clone_size: -
v_call: TRBV11-2
cdr3_aa: CASSLSPGTGIYGYTF
cdr3_nt: TGTGCCAGCAGCTTAAGTCCCGGGACAGGGATCTATGGCTACACCTTC

cdr3_length: 15
d_call: TRBD1
j_call: TRBJ1-5
clone_size: -
v_call: TRBV6-5
cdr3_aa: CASRTGQGPNQPQHF
cdr3_nt: TGTGCCAGCAGAACTGGACAGGGCCCAAATCAGCCCCAGCATTTT

cdr3_length: 14
d_call: -
j_call: TRBJ1-1
clone_size: -
v_call: TRBV7-9
cdr3_aa: CASSPMTGSERAFF
cdr3_nt: TGTGCCAGCAGCCCAATGACAGGCTCGGAACGAGCTTTCTTT

cdr3_length: 13
d_call: TRBD1
j_call: TRBJ1-1
clone_size: -
v_call: TRBV2
cdr3_aa: CASRTGGNTEAFF
cdr3_nt: TGTGCCAGCCGGACAGGGGGAAACACTGAAGCTTTCTTT

cdr3_length: 15
d_call: -
j_call: TRBJ2-7
clone_size: -
v_call: TRBV10-3
cdr3_aa: CAISAGTGSSYEQYF
cdr3_nt: TGTGCCATCAGTGCGGGTACAGGCAGCTCCTACGAGCAGTACTTC

cdr3_length: 12
d_call: -
j_call: TRBJ1-2
clone_size: -
v_call: TRBV2
cdr3_aa: CASRIGGYGYTF
cdr3_nt: TGTGCCAGCAGAATAGGGGGATATGGCTACACCTTC

cdr3_length: 13
d_call: TRBD1
j_call: TRBJ2-7
clone_size: -
v_call: TRBV2
cdr3_aa: CASSADRTYEQYF
cdr3_nt: TGTGCCAGCAGTGCGGACAGGACCTACGAGCAGTACTTC

cdr3_length: 16
d_call: TRBD2
j_call: TRBJ2-7
clone_size: -
v_call: TRBV6-5
cdr3_aa: CASSYGAGTRAYEQYF
cdr3_nt: TGTGCCAGCAGTTACGGGGCCGGGACTAGAGCCTACGAGCAGTACTTC

cdr3_length: 13
d_call: -
j_call: TRBJ1-4
clone_size: -
v_call: TRBV9
cdr3_aa: CASSTGLGEKLFF
cdr3_nt: TGTGCCAGCAGCACAGGGTTGGGAGAAAAACTGTTTTTT

cdr3_length: 13
d_call: -
j_call: TRBJ2-1
clone_size: -
v_call: TRBV5-8
cdr3_aa: CASTRGSYNEQFF
cdr3_nt: TGTGCCAGCACCCGTGGGAGCTACAATGAGCAGTTCTTC

cdr3_length: 15
d_call: TRBD1
j_call: TRBJ2-3
clone_size: -
v_call: TRBV7-9
cdr3_aa: CASSPGTGKADTQYF
cdr3_nt: TGTGCCAGCAGCCCGGGGACAGGGAAGGCAGATACGCAGTATTTT

cdr3_length: 14
d_call: -
j_call: TRBJ2-2
clone_size: few
v_call: TRBV11-3
cdr3_aa: CASSPIAGGGELFF
cdr3_nt: TGTGCCAGCAGCCCCATCGCCGGTGGCGGGGAGCTGTTTTTT

cdr3_length: 13
d_call: -
j_call: TRBJ1-5
clone_size: few
v_call: TRBV4-3
cdr3_aa: CASSQQAGQPQHF
cdr3_nt: TGCGCCAGCAGCCAGCAGGCTGGACAGCCCCAGCATTTT

cdr3_length: 14
d_call: TRBD1
j_call: TRBJ2-5
clone_size: -
v_call: TRBV7-2
cdr3_aa: CASSPQTGEETQYF
cdr3_nt: TGTGCCAGCAGCCCCCAGACAGGGGAAGAGACCCAGTACTTC

cdr3_length: 16
d_call: TRBD1
j_call: TRBJ1-5
clone_size: -
v_call: TRBV19
cdr3_aa: CASRLMGTGRELTQHF
cdr3_nt: TGTGCCAGTCGCCTTATGGGGACAGGGCGGGAGTTAACCCAGCATTTT

cdr3_length: 13
d_call: TRBD1
j_call: TRBJ1-3
clone_size: -
v_call: TRBV2
cdr3_aa: CASRDRGRNTIYF
cdr3_nt: TGTGCCAGCAGGGACAGGGGGAGAAACACCATATATTTT

cdr3_length: 14
d_call: -
j_call: TRBJ1-3
clone_size: few
v_call: TRBV6-5
cdr3_aa: CASRVSGPGNTIYF
cdr3_nt: TGTGCCAGCAGAGTTTCAGGGCCTGGAAACACCATATATTTT

cdr3_length: 18
d_call: -
j_call: TRBJ2-1
clone_size: once
v_call: TRBV11-2
cdr3_aa: CASSPTLRQERGYNEQFF
cdr3_nt: TGTGCCAGCAGCCCCACCCTCCGACAGGAAAGAGGTTACAATGAGCAGTTCTTC

cdr3_length: 13
d_call: -
j_call: TRBJ2-4
clone_size: once
v_call: TRBV15
cdr3_aa: CATSRQGGSIQYF
cdr3_nt: TGTGCCACCAGCAGACAGGGAGGAAGCATTCAGTACTTC

cdr3_length: 16
d_call: -
j_call: TRBJ2-4
clone_size: -
v_call: TRBV7-2
cdr3_aa: CASSPGTGRGQNIQYF
cdr3_nt: TGTGCCAGCAGCCCCGGGACCGGCAGGGGCCAAAACATTCAGTACTTC

cdr3_length: 14
d_call: -
j_call: TRBJ1-2
clone_size: -
v_call: TRBV19
cdr3_aa: CASSARTEGYGYTF
cdr3_nt: TGTGCCAGTAGTGCCCGGACAGAGGGCTATGGCTACACCTTC